This TCR beta chain comes out of a study of sequential checkpoint blockade in melanoma. About the research overall: First-line arms were nivolumab then ipilimumab, or the reverse, randomized 1:1. About 89 pretreatment tumor DNA samples were TCRβ immunosequenced. Whole-study results and caveats: Response in arm A was associated with pretreatment TIL clonality.

The V end was cut by 6 bases, the J end by 4 bases, with 21 bases between. This CDR3 has 16 amino acids. Germline V gene sequence: CDR1 MNHGY, CDR2 SAAAGT. Clones were sequenced by immunoSEQ multiplex PCR, and TCRdb holds only the in-frame ones, with some missing. The table includes roughly 3,400 clones, around 18% detected once. In its sample, this clone was seen many times. Antigen: not known. As for treatment: randomized to nivolumab then ipilimumab (arm A) or the reverse (arm B). The TCR sequence derives from a human donor with melanoma. The chain is built from TRBV6-8 and TRBJ2-5; TRBD1 is a possible D gene (6 bases). The input for sequencing was tumor tissue (inferred from file names), taken from a patient given nivolumab and ipilimumab in sequence. CDR3 DNA sequence: TGTGCCAGCAGCCGTTCAAACGGACAAGGGGGAGAGACCCAGTACTTC. Protein: CASSRSNGQGGETQYF.